This TCR beta chain appears in the sequencing data of a study of T cell responses to AZD1222 COVID-19 vaccine. Findings and limits, study-wide: It was only after the peak T cell response that any repertoires were sampled.

As to this clone: Antigen unknown.

CDR1 and CDR2 from the germline V gene are SGHTA and FQGNSA. The V end was cut by 8 bases, the J end by 5 bases, with 8 bases between. CDR3 length: 11 amino acids. Method: immunoSEQ multiplex PCR; TCRdb's copy keeps in-frame clones and lacks some. The sample has roughly 130,000 clones; about 89% are singletons. Sequencing was performed on peripheral blood, taken 28 days after the second dose of the MenACWY control vaccine. The receptor was isolated from an adult who received the MenACWY meningococcal vaccine as a control. The rearrangement uses TRBV7-2 and TRBJ2-3; D call uncertain. For the CDR3, the DNA is TGTGCCAGCTCGCAGGAAGATACGCAGTATTTT. Encoded protein: CASSQEDTQYF.